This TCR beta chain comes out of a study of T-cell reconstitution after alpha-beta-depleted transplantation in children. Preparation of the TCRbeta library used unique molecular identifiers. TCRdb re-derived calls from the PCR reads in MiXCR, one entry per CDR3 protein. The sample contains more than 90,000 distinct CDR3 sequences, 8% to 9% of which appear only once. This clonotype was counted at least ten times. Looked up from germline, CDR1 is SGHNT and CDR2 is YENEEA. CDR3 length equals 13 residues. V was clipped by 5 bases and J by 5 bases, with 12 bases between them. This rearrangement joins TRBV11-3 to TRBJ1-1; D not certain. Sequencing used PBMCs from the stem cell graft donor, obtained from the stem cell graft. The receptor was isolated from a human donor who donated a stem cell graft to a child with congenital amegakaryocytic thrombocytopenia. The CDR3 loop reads CASSARGWTEAFF. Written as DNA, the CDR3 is TGTGCCAGCAGCGCCCGGGGTTGGACTGAAGCTTTCTTT.